The entry below describes one T cell receptor beta chain. What it binds is unknown. Germline lookup yields CDR1 MNHNS and CDR2 SASEGT. Trimming cost V 0 bases and J 2 bases, with 10 bases left between them. This CDR3 is built from 15 residues. This sample was taken from a study of blood T cells in healthy people across ages. Next came a second PCR, run for roughly 7 to 12 cycles, which used a sample-barcoded 5' primer along with a J-beta primer mix. MiXCR, applied by TCRdb to the 5' RACE reads, yields one record per CDR3 protein. The table records 550,000 to 750,000 distinct CDR3 sequences, roughly 20% of them present only once. Broader study findings: Conclusively comparing naive with antigen-experienced cells was impossible with unsorted PBMCs.

The rearrangement uses TRBV6-1 and TRBJ1-2; D might be TRBD1 (6 bases). The sample comprised blood. This sequence was found in a man between 70 and 80 years old in good health. CDR3 amino acids: CASSEASGTNYGYTF. In DNA, the CDR3 is TGTGCCAGCAGTGAAGCGTCCGGGACAAACTATGGCTACACCTTC.